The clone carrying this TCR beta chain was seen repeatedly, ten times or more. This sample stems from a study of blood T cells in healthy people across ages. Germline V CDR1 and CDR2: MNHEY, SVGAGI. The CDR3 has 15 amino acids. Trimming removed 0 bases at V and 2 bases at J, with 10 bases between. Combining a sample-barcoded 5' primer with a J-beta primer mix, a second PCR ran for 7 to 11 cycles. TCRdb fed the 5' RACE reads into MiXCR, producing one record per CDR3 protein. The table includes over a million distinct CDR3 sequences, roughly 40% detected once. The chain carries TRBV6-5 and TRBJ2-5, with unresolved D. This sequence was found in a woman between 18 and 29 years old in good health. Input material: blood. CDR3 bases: TGTGCCAGCAGTTACTCGTTGCAGTCACAAGAGACCCAGTACTTC. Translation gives CASSYSLQSQETQYF.